These 31 T cell receptor beta chains originate from one sample sequenced in a study of brain T cells in children with intractable seizures. Profiling relied on immunoSEQ multiplex PCR, and the TCRdb table lists in-frame clones only, not all of them. This table holds about 64,000 clones, approximately 94% found once. The sample in question was peripheral blood, obtained at surgery. Receptor source: a boy in the first two years of life with focal cortical dysplasia and intractable seizures.

The chain recombines TRBV6-1 with TRBJ1-2; the D gene is possibly TRBD1 (6 bases). The CDR3 loop spans 16 amino acids. Germline CDR1 MNHNS, CDR2 SASEGT. Trimming took off 6 bases at V and 4 bases at J, with 21 bases between the two ends. In DNA, the CDR3 is TGTGCCAGCAGGGAAAACAGGGATTTTAGCCCCTATGGCTACACCTTC. It translates to CASRENRDFSPYGYTF.

This chain uses TRBV7-9 with TRBJ1-2; D is uncertain. This CDR3 contains 14 residues. CDR1 SEHNR and CDR2 FQNEAQ come from the germline V gene (reference sequence). Trimming left V 5 bases short and J 2 bases short, with 12 bases between. The CDR3 DNA reads as TGTGCCAGCAGCCCGTCGGGAGGGAACTATGGCTACACCTTC. It is translated as CASSPSGGNYGYTF.

This rearrangement joins TRBV5-6 to TRBJ2-2; possibly TRBD1 for D (7 bases). This CDR3 comprises 15 residues. Trimming shortened V by 1 base and J by 5 bases, and 12 bases separated the two germline ends. Germline loops: CDR1 SGHDT, CDR2 YYEEEE. The CDR3 DNA follows: TGTGCCAGCAGCTTGCTGGCAGGGGGGACCGGGGAGCTGTTTTTT. Translating gives CASSLLAGGTGELFF.

This rearrangement joins TRBV19 to TRBJ2-7; possibly TRBD1 for D (6 bases). The germline gives CDR1 LNHDA, CDR2 SQIVND (reference sequence). This CDR3 has 16 amino acids. V was shortened by 5 bases and J by 0 bases, with 17 bases between the two germline ends. CDR3 sequence (DNA): TGTGCCAGTAGTTCCTCCGGGACACCGATCTCCTACGAGCAGTACTTC. It is translated as CASSSSGTPISYEQYF.

This clone was observed a single time. This chain joins TRBV11-2 and TRBJ1-5; D is uncertain. Per germline, CDR1 SGHAT and CDR2 FQNNGV. The CDR3 loop spans 13 amino acids. V was shortened by 0 bases and J by 5 bases, with 5 bases between the two germline ends. The CDR3 sequence: CASSLEGDQPQHF. The CDR3 coding sequence is TGTGCCAGCAGCTTAGAAGGTGATCAGCCCCAGCATTTT.

The chain employs TRBV3-1 (or the pseudogene TRBV3-2) and TRBJ1-2, with D possibly TRBD1 on 6 matching bases. V lost 7 bases and J 4 bases, leaving 16 bases between the germline ends. CDR3 length equals 14 residues. Germline lookup yields CDR1 LGHDT and CDR2 YNNKEL (reference sequence). In DNA, the CDR3 is TGTGCCAGCACCTTCGTAGGAGGGGGCTATGGCTACACCTTC. It yields the protein CASTFVGGGYGYTF.

DNA for the CDR3: TGTGCCAGCAGCCACCTCGCAGCCATTGGGGAGACCCAGTACTTC. Amino acids: CASSHLAAIGETQYF. The V call is TRBV3-1 (or the pseudogene TRBV3-2), the J call TRBJ2-5, with D hard to call. Germline loops: CDR1 LGHDT, CDR2 YNNKEL (reference sequence). The CDR3 loop spans 15 amino acids. With 3 bases removed from V and 5 bases from J, the gap between germline ends came to 16 bases.

The V gene is TRBV19, the J gene TRBJ1-1; TRBD1 aligns across 8 bases. The V and J ends lost 4 bases and 0 bases, in that order; junction bases with no gene match: 1. The CDR3 length is 14 residues. From germline, CDR1 is LNHDA and CDR2 SQIVND (reference sequence). The CDR3 sequence: CASSRTGMNTEAFF. The CDR3 DNA follows: TGTGCCAGTAGTAGGACAGGGATGAACACTGAAGCTTTCTTT. Looking up the rest from reference TRBV19 and TRBJ1-1 gives the full variable domain: DGGITQSPKYLFRKEGQNVTLSCEQNLNHDAMYWYRQDPGQGLRLIYYSQIVNDFQKGDIAEGYSVSREKKESFPLTVTSAQKNPTAFYLCASSRTGMNTEAFFGQGTRLTVV.

This rearrangement joins TRBV19 to TRBJ2-7; 9 bases agree with TRBD2. The trim removed 6 bases at V and 3 bases at J, leaving 12 bases unmatched. Germline-derived CDR1 and CDR2 are LNHDA and SQIVND (reference sequence). This CDR3 spans 16 amino acids. CDR3 nucleotide sequence: TGTGCCAGTAGCGCCTGGAGCGGGAGGTCCTTCTACGAGCAGTACTTC. This translates into CASSAWSGRSFYEQYF.

The chain carries TRBV19 and TRBJ1-1; unclear D gene. V lost 7 bases, J lost 5 bases, and 14 bases lay in between. This CDR3 is built from 13 residues. Looked up from germline, CDR1 is LNHDA and CDR2 is SQIVND (reference sequence). This CDR3 is CASTDGVLTEAFF. As DNA, the CDR3 is TGTGCCAGTACCGACGGGGTTTTGACTGAAGCTTTCTTT.

The chain carries TRBV5-1 and TRBJ2-5; D gene ambiguous. Germline values: CDR1 SGHRS, CDR2 YFSETQ. The CDR3 is 14 residues long. The V gene lost 3 bases and the J gene lost 7 bases, with 16 bases spanning the gap. The CDR3 region is CASSWTEIKGTQYF. CDR3 DNA: TGCGCCAGCAGCTGGACCGAGATAAAAGGGACCCAGTACTTC.

This rearrangement joins TRBV18 to TRBJ2-5; no reliable D call. The CDR3 sequence is 14 residues long. V was pared by 0 bases and J by 2 bases, with 7 bases between. CDR1 is KGHSH, CDR2 LQKENI, per germline. CDR3 region: CASSPPIRQETQYF. CDR3 nucleotides: TGTGCCAGCTCACCACCAATACGGCAAGAGACCCAGTACTTC.

This chain connects TRBV4-2 to TRBJ2-5; 8 positions agree with TRBD2. V shed 3 bases and J 0 bases; nucleotides not matched to a gene: 6. Germline CDR1 and CDR2: LGHNA and YNFKEQ. This CDR3 spans 16 amino acids. CDR3 coding DNA: TGTGCCAGCAGCCAGAGAGCGGGGGCCCACCAAGAGACCCAGTACTTC. This sequence encodes CASSQRAGAHQETQYF.

This rearrangement joins TRBV6-2 or TRBV6-3 to TRBJ1-6; D is perhaps TRBD1 (5 bases). Deletions cut 0 bases from V and 15 bases from J, with 18 bases between. The CDR3 loop spans 15 amino acids. The germline gives CDR1 MNHEY, CDR2 SVGEGT. The CDR3, as DNA: TGTGCCAGCAGTTACTCGAGGGGAGCCCCTCGCGGCCTCCACTTT. Its protein is CASSYSRGAPRGLHF.

The chain couples TRBV5-6 to TRBJ2-7, with 7 positions matching TRBD1. CDR1 SGHDT and CDR2 YYEEEE come from the germline V gene. The CDR3 is 16 residues long. Unmatched junction bases numbered 11, after V lost 1 base and J lost 4 bases. The CDR3: CASSLRVTGLKYEQYF. Here the CDR3 DNA reads TGTGCCAGCAGCTTGAGGGTGACAGGGCTCAAGTACGAGCAGTACTTC.

The V call is TRBV19, the J call TRBJ1-5; no firm D call. The CDR3 extends over 12 amino acids. V was clipped by 5 bases and J by 0 bases, with 2 bases between them. Germline lookup yields CDR1 LNHDA and CDR2 SQIVND (reference sequence). CDR3 DNA: TGTGCCAGTAGTGTTAGCAATCAGCCCCAGCATTTT. Translated, it gives CASSVSNQPQHF.

The chain combines TRBV5-1 with TRBJ1-6; D possibly corresponds to TRBD1 (5 bases). Trimming took 4 bases from V and 0 from J, leaving 14 bases between them. The CDR3 contains 17 residues. In germline, CDR1 is SGHRS, CDR2 YFSETQ. In nucleotides, the CDR3 is TGCGCCAGCAGCCCCTTCGGGACGATCTCCTATAATTCACCCCTCCACTTT. This encodes CASSPFGTISYNSPLHF.

V is TRBV27 and J is TRBJ2-3; D not resolved. The V end was cut by 3 bases, the J end by 0 bases, with 4 bases between. CDR3 length equals 13 residues. Germline lookup yields CDR1 MNHEY and CDR2 SMNVEV (reference sequence). CDR3 bases: TGTGCCAGCAGTTTTTTAAGCACAGATACGCAGTATTTT. Translated, it gives CASSFLSTDTQYF.

The J gene is TRBJ1-2, the V gene TRBV27; 9 bases map to TRBD1. The germline gives CDR1 MNHEY, CDR2 SMNVEV (reference sequence). J lost 4 bases, V lost 5 bases, and 2 bases had no gene match. The CDR3 extends over 13 amino acids. The CDR3 nucleotides read TGTGCCAGCAGTACGGACAGGGGCTATGGCTACACCTTC. Translated: CASSTDRGYGYTF.

J is TRBJ1-5 and V is TRBV6-5; D not certain. CDR1 MNHEY and CDR2 SVGAGI come from the germline V gene. This CDR3 has 14 amino acids. V lost 4 bases and J lost 0, with 7 bases in between. CDR3 in DNA: TGTGCCAGCAGTTTTGGGATTAGCAATCAGCCCCAGCATTTT. Its protein is CASSFGISNQPQHF.

This chain connects TRBV2 to TRBJ2-4, with D perhaps matching TRBD2 (6 bases). The V gene's germline CDR1 is SNHLY and CDR2 FYNNEI. The CDR3 runs to 12 residues. Trimming shortened V by 11 bases and J by 6 bases, and 14 bases separated the two germline ends. DNA of the CDR3: TGTGCCGACAGAGGGACTGGAAACATTCAGTACTTC. Protein: CADRGTGNIQYF.

In its sample, this clone was seen once. CDR3 DNA sequence: TGTGCCAGCAGCTTAGGAGACAGGAGCACAGATACGCAGTATTTT. Translation: CASSLGDRSTDTQYF. The rearrangement links TRBV11-3 to TRBJ2-3; D may be TRBD1 (6 bases). V was cut by 1 base and J by 0 bases, with 8 bases left in between. This CDR3 is 15 amino acids long. The V gene's germline CDR1 is SGHNT and CDR2 YENEEA.

The chain links TRBV3-1 (or the pseudogene TRBV3-2) to TRBJ1-2, with D perhaps matching TRBD1 (6 bases). The V and J ends lost 4 bases and 3 bases respectively, with 9 bases between them. Germline CDR1 and CDR2: LGHDT and YNNKEL (reference sequence). The CDR3 is 13 amino acids. The DNA for the CDR3 is TGTGCCAGCAGCCCCCGACAGGACTATGGCTACACCTTC. This sequence encodes CASSPRQDYGYTF.

The V call is TRBV6-1, the J call TRBJ1-5; D might be TRBD1 (5 bases). Trimming pared 2 bases from V and 3 bases from J, leaving 11 bases between. The V gene's germline CDR1 is MNHNS and CDR2 SASEGT. The CDR3 totals 15 residues. The CDR3 spells CASSERGGYNQPQHF. DNA for the CDR3: TGTGCCAGCAGTGAACGCGGGGGTTACAATCAGCCCCAGCATTTT.

J is TRBJ2-7 and V is TRBV7-9; D is unclear. Germline lookup yields CDR1 SEHNR and CDR2 FQNEAQ (reference sequence). The CDR3 spans 12 residues. The V end lost 5 bases, the J end lost 3 bases, and 8 bases lay between the germline ends. The CDR3 bases are TGTGCCAGCAGCCCCGGCGGCTACGAGCAGTACTTC. It translates to CASSPGGYEQYF.

This chain links TRBV12-5 with TRBJ1-1, with a weak D call TRBD1 (6 bases). Trimming shortened V by 7 bases and J by 4 bases, and 16 bases separated the two germline ends. Germline CDR1 is LGHNT and CDR2 is FRNRAP. The length of the CDR3 is 14 residues. The CDR3 coding sequence is TGTGCTAGTGCTGAACAGGGATGGGGCACTGAAGCTTTCTTT. This codes for CASAEQGWGTEAFF.

This clone was seen once. The gene calls are TRBV5-4 and TRBJ1-2, with D unresolved. This CDR3 is built from 15 residues. Germline assignment: CDR1 SGHNT and CDR2 YYREEE (reference sequence). V was shortened by 0 bases and J by 4 bases, with 13 bases between the two germline ends. CDR3 nucleotide sequence: TGTGCCAGCAGCTTGGGAACTACAGAAATCTATGGCTACACCTTC. Residues: CASSLGTTEIYGYTF.

J is TRBJ2-3 and V is TRBV5-1; D is ambiguous. CDR3 length: 13 residues. In germline, CDR1 is SGHRS, CDR2 YFSETQ. V gave up 4 bases and J gave up 2 bases, with 8 bases separating them. The CDR3 spells CASSITLTDTQYF. As DNA, the CDR3 is TGCGCCAGCAGCATCACCCTCACAGATACGCAGTATTTT.

J is TRBJ1-2 and V is TRBV7-6, with TRBD1 matching 7 bases. The CDR3 sequence is 17 residues long. CDR1 is SGHVS, CDR2 FNYEAQ, per germline. Trimming at V came to 4 bases and at J to 6 bases, leaving 17 bases not matched to a gene. The CDR3 sequence: CASSSTQDRPGGDGYTF. The CDR3 nucleotides are TGTGCCAGCAGCTCTACCCAGGACAGGCCGGGGGGGGATGGCTACACCTTC. The full variable domain, with the rest looked up from reference TRBV7-6 and TRBJ1-2, is GAGVSQSPRYKVTKRGQDVALRCDPISGHVSLYWYRQALGQGPEFLTYFNYEAQQDKSGLPNDRFSAERPEGSISTLTIQRTEQRDSAMYRCASSSTQDRPGGDGYTFGSGTRLTVV.

The chain employs TRBV2 and TRBJ1-2; possible D gene TRBD1, 5 bases. Trimming stripped 5 bases from V and 4 bases from J, with 20 bases between. Germline CDR1 reads SNHLY; CDR2 reads FYNNEI. The CDR3 length is 16 residues. Here the CDR3 reads CASSQVPFQGFYGYTF. CDR3 nucleotide sequence: TGTGCCAGCAGTCAAGTACCGTTTCAGGGCTTCTATGGCTACACCTTC.

This clone was recorded only once. V gene TRBV5-1 combines with J gene TRBJ2-2; the D gene is possibly TRBD1 (6 bases). With 1 base removed from V and 4 bases from J, the gap between germline ends came to 11 bases. The germline V gene encodes CDR1 SGHRS and CDR2 YFSETQ. The CDR3 is 15 amino acids. The CDR3 DNA reads as TGCGCCAGCAGCTTGCAGGGGCGGAGCACCGGGGAGCTGTTTTTT. Its translation is CASSLQGRSTGELFF. The full variable domain, its missing parts supplied by reference TRBV5-1 and TRBJ2-2, is KAGVTQTPRYLIKTRGQQVTLSCSPISGHRSVSWYQQTPGQGLQFLFEYFSETQRNKGNFPGRFSGRQFSNSRSEMNVSTLELGDSALYLCASSLQGRSTGELFFGEGSRLTVL.